This T cell receptor beta chain is from a study of cytomegalovirus exposure and HLA in healthy donors. Overall study results and limits: Among TCR beta chains, those listed as cytomegalovirus-associated numbered approximately 150.

Of note for this clone: Its target is unknown.

The CDR3 loop spans 15 amino acids. V gave up 0 bases and J gave up 1 base, with 9 bases separating them. CDR1 is SGHRS and CDR2 is YFSETQ in the germline V gene. TCRdb keeps only in-frame clones here, not all; method: immunoSEQ multiplex PCR. In the table there are some 130,000 clones, 89% of which are singletons. The V call is TRBV5-1, the J call TRBJ2-3, with a tentative D call TRBD1 (5 bases). The sequencing sample was made of PBMCs. The source is a woman aged 18-29 years in good health and CMV-seronegative. CDR3 coding DNA: TGCGCCAGCAGCTTGGTTGAACAGGGCACAGATACGCAGTATTTT. Protein product: CASSLVEQGTDTQYF.